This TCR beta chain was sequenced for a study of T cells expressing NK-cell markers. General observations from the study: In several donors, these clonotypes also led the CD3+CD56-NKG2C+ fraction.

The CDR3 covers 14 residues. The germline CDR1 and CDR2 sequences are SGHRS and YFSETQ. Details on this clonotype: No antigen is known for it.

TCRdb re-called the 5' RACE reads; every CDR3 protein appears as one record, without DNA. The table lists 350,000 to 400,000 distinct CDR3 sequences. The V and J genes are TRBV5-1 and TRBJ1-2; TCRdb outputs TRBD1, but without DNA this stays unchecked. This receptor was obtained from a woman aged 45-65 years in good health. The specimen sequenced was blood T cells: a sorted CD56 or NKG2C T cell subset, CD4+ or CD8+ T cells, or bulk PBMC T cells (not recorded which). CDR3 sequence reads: CATPGRTTNYGYTF.